A selection of T cell receptor beta chains follows, all from one sample in a study of Graves' ophthalmopathy and Graves' hyperthyroidism. TCRdb independently ran MiXCR on the multiplex PCR reads; one entry per CDR3 protein. The table records approximately 540,000 distinct CDR3 sequences, roughly 39% of them present only once. Sequencing was carried out using peripheral blood or thyroid tissue (not recorded which). Receptor source: an adult man with Graves' hyperthyroidism. Both conserved end residues are part of each CDR3.

>TRBV10-2
CASRRGAGTEAFF
>TRBV2
CASSEIGGDRGNEKLFF
>TRBV29-1
CSVDEQDRSYEQYF
>TRBV7-9
CASSLEQATNTGELFF
>TRBV12-3/TRBV12-4
CASSRQGRFQPQHF
>TRBV11-2
CASSLAPGILRNSPLHF
>TRBV5-8
CASSPKAVTTGELFF
>TRBV20-1
CSARSTGFSSYEQYF
>TRBV12-3/TRBV12-4
CASSLNGGDADTQYF
>TRBV12-5
CASGPGQRQYF
>TRBV6-5
CASSRTTGYEQYF
>TRBV9
CASSPLSGQGLYEQYF
>TRBV29-1
CSVRRTGELFF
>TRBV7-7
CASSLSPGGREETQYF
>TRBV20-1
CSASGSTYEQYF
>TRBV9
CASTGGAYTDTQYF
>TRBV7-9
CASSLVVGTTQFF
>TRBV5-1
CASSWDRTIEAFF
>TRBV30
CAWSEGGPYGYTF
>TRBV10-3
CASSFISGAEQYF
>TRBV15
CATSRGSKRNTEAFF
>TRBV5-1
CASSLGGVATYEQYF
>TRBV5-5
CASSQDKAEQGRYDQYF
>TRBV4-2
CASSQDLGDSSYEQYF
>TRBV10-3
CAISAGAPGELFF
>TRBV29-1
CSVEDRRAPTQETQYF
>TRBV19
CASKERLNTEAFF
>TRBV20-1
CSAIDGTGPGEQYF
>TRBV5-1
CASSQGPVVNTGELFF
>TRBV4-1
CASSQHPAQSSYEQYF
>TRBV12-3/TRBV12-4
CASSFALSQTYEQYF
>TRBV18
CASSPRSDEQYF
>TRBV6-1
CASSEGKVNQPQHF
>TRBV19
CASMSSGTEYNSPLHF
>TRBV5-5
CASSLPPRAPRSYEQYF
>TRBV7-8
CASSSVTGITQYF
>TRBV27
CASSLVAGGRYEQYF
>TRBV5-1
CASSGGGKTEAFF
>TRBV6-5
CASTSRGQGRSGNTF
>TRBV19
CASSGTQRRNTEAFF
>TRBV29-1
CSVAGFGNTSYEQYF
>TRBV29-1
CSLRGGAPETQYF
>TRBV10-3
CAIRSTNSGANVLTF
>TRBV25-1
CASSEGTGVYTF
>TRBV29-1
CSVRGGANVLTF
>TRBV6-6
CASSYSRGDYEQYF
>TRBV3-1
CASSQDSYGADQPQHF
>TRBV7-9
CASSLWGPEQYF
>TRBV10-3
CAISLDGRDTDTQYF
>TRBV10-3
CAISESRGSGELFF
>TRBV7-2
CASSLGTKQPQHF
>TRBV24-1
CATRDDLRETQYF
>TRBV10-3
CAISEGLGRRAYEQYF
>TRBV6-1
CASSPYLSYEQYF
>TRBV5-1
CASSSTMGTGRNTEAFF
>TRBV24-1
CATSDFGTGPSNYGYTF
>TRBV24-1
CATSEGRGNQPQHF
>TRBV27
CASSFRAESSYEQYF